The T cell receptor beta chain described here comes from a study of blood T cell repertoires in COVID-19 (dated by TCRdb to about 2020). Regarding the research as a whole: The collaborator samples originated in the United States, Italy and Spain and spanned the acute and convalescent phases of COVID-19. The material from the prospective study consisted of cDNA or gDNA derived from T cells, B-cell-depleted T cells, or PBMCs. The dataset comprised deeply sampled blood TCRbeta repertoires from subjects exposed to, actively infected with, or recovered from COVID-19. A freely available public database, intended as a resource for researchers studying the immune response to SARS-CoV-2, is where the repertoires were released. Samples came from the ongoing ImmuneRACE study (first 160 participants) plus 1,254 subjects from 6 global collaborators. Nearly every sample came with metadata listing a de-identified subject ID, COVID-19 status, age in years and sex. Where available, HLA class I and class II types were obtained from metadata supplied by the sample provider rather than from assay-based typing.

TCRbeta CDR3 regions were amplified from genomic DNA using the immunoSEQ Assay, a bias-controlled multiplex PCR. In the source study's methods: The number of nucleated cells in each sample was estimated from the amplification of reference gene primers within the assay. Sequence reads were collapsed and filtered to measure the absolute abundance of every unique TCRbeta CDR3 rearrangement. Productive Simpson clonality was computed per sample as the square root of Simpson's diversity index over productive rearrangements. What TCRdb holds here is the immuneACCESS table cut down to in-frame rearrangements. Part of the clones is not present; checked against another copy, under half of the missing clones reflect an unresolved V gene, and the others are unexplained. V, J and clone size were drawn from that table, and D and trimming were deduced from the DNA. The sample data list a few hundred thousand clones, and roughly 91% of these were observed just once. The ten largest account for 0.9% to 1% of the sample.

Samples from volunteer blood donors who had recovered from COVID-19 were contributed by a second Seattle source. The collaborating institutions used their own protocols to collect whole blood in K2EDTA tubes. For TCRbeta analysis, collaborators shipped samples in one of three forms: frozen whole blood, isolated PBMCs, or DNA extracted from either of those sample types. CDR1 and CDR2 are drawn from the germline V gene (reference sequence): SEHNR, FQNEAQ. V loses 5 bases, J loses 0 bases, and the germline ends lie 20 bases apart. The CDR3 spans 18 residues, from the cysteine through the phenylalanine. The only DNA kept is the CDR3, 54 bases in frame from the first base. Note on this clone: There is no known antigen for this receptor. No base quality values were provided; no much bigger clone lies one nucleotide off.

Broad study findings and their caveats: Clinical and demographic metadata were provided uncurated, with the amount varying by source and participant.

The sample consisted of peripheral blood. Rearrangement joined TRBV7-9 to TRBJ2-1; a weak D assignment points to TRBD2 (6 bases agree). This receptor was identified in a woman aged 40 to 55 who had recovered from COVID-19. The DNA sequence is TGTGCCAGCAGCGCTCGGAGGGACCCTAAAAGCTCCTACAATGAGCAGTTCTTC. The encoded protein is CASSARRDPKSSYNEQFF. With the portions outside the CDR3 filled from the reference TRBV7-9 and TRBJ2-1 genes, the complete variable region becomes DTGVSQNPRHKITKRGQNVTFRCDPISEHNRLYWYRQTLGQGPEFLTYFQNEAQLEKSRLLSDRFSAERPKGSFSTLEIQRTEQGDSAMYLCASSARRDPKSSYNEQFFGPGTRLTVL.